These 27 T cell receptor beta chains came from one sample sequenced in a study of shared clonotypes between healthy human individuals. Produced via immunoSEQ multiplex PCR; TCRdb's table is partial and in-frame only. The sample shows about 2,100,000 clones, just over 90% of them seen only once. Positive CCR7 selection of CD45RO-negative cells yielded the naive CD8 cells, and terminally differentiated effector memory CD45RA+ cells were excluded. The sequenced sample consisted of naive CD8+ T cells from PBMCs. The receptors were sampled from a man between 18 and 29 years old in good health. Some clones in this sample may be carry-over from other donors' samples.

The CDR3 DNA sequence: TGTGCCAGCAGCTTAAGTACGCCGGTTGGAGGTCGGTACTATGGCTACACCTTC. Its translation is CASSLSTPVGGRYYGYTF. The rearrangement joins TRBV7-8 to TRBJ1-2; no firm D call. There are 18 residues in the CDR3. Trimming removed 2 bases at V and 3 bases at J, with 22 bases between. Germline CDR1 is SGHVS and CDR2 is FQNEAQ.

Here the CDR3 reads CASSPTGTGANEQFF. DNA of the CDR3: TGTGCCAGCAGCCCCACCGGGACAGGGGCGAATGAGCAGTTCTTC. The V gene is TRBV7-8, the J gene TRBJ2-1; 10 bases fit TRBD1. CDR3 length: 15 residues. CDR1 and CDR2 from the germline V gene are SGHVS and FQNEAQ. With 5 bases clipped from V and 7 bases from J, the junction kept 8 bases outside the gene matches.

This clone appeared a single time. In DNA form, the CDR3 reads TGTGCCAGCAGCCCCCCCGGGCTAGCCAAAAACATTCAGTACTTC. Translated, it gives CASSPPGLAKNIQYF. This chain links TRBV13 with TRBJ2-4; D unresolved. This CDR3 is 15 amino acids long. V was pared by 5 bases and J by 0 bases, with 11 bases between. Germline values: CDR1 PRHDT, CDR2 FYEKMQ (reference sequence).

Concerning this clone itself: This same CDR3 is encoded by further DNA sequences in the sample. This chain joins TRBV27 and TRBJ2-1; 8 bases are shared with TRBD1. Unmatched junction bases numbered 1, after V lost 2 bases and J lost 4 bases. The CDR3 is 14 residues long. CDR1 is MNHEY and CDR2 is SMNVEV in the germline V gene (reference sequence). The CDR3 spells CASSLQGAYNEQFF. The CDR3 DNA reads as TGTGCCAGCAGTTTACAGGGGGCGTACAATGAGCAGTTCTTC.

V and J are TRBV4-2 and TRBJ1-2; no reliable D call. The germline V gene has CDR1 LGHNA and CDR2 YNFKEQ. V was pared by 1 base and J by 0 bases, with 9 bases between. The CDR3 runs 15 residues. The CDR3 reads CASSQVPGTNYGYTF. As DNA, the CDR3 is TGTGCCAGCAGCCAAGTGCCCGGGACTAACTATGGCTACACCTTC.

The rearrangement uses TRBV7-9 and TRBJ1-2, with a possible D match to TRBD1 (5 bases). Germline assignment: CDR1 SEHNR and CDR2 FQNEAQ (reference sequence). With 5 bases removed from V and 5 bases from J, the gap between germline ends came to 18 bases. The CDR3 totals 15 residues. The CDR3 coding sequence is TGTGCCAGCAGCCCTAGCGGGGGGATACAATATGGCTACACCTTC. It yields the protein CASSPSGGIQYGYTF.

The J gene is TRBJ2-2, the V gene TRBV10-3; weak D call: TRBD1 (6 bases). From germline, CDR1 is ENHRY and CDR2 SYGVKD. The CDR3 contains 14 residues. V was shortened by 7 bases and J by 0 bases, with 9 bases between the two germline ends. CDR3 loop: CAITQGPNTGELFF. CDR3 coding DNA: TGTGCCATCACCCAGGGGCCGAACACCGGGGAGCTGTTTTTT.

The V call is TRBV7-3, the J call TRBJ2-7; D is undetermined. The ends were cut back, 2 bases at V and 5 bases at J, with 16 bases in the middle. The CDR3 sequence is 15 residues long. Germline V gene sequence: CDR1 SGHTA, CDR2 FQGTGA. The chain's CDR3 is CASSLGRTLTDEQYF. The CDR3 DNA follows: TGTGCCAGCAGCTTAGGGCGGACCCTTACGGACGAGCAGTACTTC.

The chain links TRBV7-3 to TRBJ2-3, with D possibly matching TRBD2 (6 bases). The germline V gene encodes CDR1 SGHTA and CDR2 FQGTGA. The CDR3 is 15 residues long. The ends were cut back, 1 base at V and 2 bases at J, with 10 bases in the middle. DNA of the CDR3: TGTGCCAGCAGCTTAAGCGGGATAATCACAGATACGCAGTATTTT. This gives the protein CASSLSGIITDTQYF.

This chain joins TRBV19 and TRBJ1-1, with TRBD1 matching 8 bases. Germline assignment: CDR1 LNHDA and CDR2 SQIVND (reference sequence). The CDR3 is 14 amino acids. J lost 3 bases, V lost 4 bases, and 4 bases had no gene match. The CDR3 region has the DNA TGTGCCAGTAGTACTAGACAGGGGTACACTGAAGCTTTCTTT. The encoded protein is CASSTRQGYTEAFF.

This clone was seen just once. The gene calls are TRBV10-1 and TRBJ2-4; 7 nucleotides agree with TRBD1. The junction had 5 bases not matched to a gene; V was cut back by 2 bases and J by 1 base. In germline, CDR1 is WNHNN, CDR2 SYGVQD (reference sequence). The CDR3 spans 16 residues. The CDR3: CASSEADRDAKNIQYF. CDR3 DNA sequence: TGCGCCAGCAGTGAGGCTGACAGGGACGCCAAAAACATTCAGTACTTC.

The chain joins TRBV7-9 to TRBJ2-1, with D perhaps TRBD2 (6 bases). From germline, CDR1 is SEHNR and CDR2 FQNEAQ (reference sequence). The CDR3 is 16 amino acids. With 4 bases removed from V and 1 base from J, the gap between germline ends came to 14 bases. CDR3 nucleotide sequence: TGTGCCAGCAGCTCCGGGCTCGGGACTTCCTACAATGAGCAGTTCTTC. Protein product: CASSSGLGTSYNEQFF.

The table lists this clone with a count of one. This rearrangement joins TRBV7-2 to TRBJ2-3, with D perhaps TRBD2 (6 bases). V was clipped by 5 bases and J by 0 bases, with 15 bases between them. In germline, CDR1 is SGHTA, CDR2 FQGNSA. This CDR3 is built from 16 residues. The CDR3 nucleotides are TGTGCCAGCAGCGACCGACTAGTGGGGAGCACAGATACGCAGTATTTT. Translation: CASSDRLVGSTDTQYF.

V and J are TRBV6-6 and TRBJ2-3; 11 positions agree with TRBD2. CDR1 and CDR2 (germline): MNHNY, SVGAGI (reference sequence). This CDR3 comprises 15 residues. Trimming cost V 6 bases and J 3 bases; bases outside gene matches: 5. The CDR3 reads CASSVLAGGTDTQYF. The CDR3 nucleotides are TGTGCCAGCAGCGTTCTAGCGGGAGGAACAGATACGCAGTATTTT.

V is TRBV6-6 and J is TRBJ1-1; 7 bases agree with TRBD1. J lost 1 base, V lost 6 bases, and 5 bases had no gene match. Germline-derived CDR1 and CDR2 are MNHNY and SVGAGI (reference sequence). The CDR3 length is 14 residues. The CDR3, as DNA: TGTGCCAGCAGCAGGGGGGGGCCGAACACTGAAGCTTTCTTT. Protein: CASSRGGPNTEAFF.

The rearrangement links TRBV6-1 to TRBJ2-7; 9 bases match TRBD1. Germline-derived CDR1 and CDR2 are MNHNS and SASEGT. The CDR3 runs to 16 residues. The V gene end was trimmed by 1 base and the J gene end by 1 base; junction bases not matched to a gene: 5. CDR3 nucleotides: TGTGCCAGCAGTGAAGTGATTGGACAGGGGTCCTACGAGCAGTACTTC. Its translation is CASSEVIGQGSYEQYF.

This CDR3 is CASSLLTSGRSGEQYF. The CDR3, as DNA: TGTGCCAGCAGTTTATTGACTAGCGGGAGGTCGGGGGAGCAGTACTTC. V is TRBV28 and J is TRBJ2-7; 13 bases align to TRBD2. This CDR3 is built from 16 residues. Germline V lookup: CDR1 MDHEN, CDR2 SYDVKM. V trimming: 1 base; J trimming: 7 bases; junction bases outside the gene matches: 7.

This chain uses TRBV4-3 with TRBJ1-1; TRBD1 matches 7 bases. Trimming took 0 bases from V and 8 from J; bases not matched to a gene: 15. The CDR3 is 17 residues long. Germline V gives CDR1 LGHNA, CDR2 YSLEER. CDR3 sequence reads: CASSQEVGGGPSPEAFF. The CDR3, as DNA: TGCGCCAGCAGCCAAGAGGTCGGAGGGGGCCCCTCTCCCGAAGCTTTCTTT.

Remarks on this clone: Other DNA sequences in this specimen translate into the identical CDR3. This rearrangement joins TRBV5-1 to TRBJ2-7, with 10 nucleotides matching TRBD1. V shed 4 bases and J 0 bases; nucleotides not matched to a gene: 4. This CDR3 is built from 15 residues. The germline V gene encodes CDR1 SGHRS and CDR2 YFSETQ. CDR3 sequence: CASSPGQGGSYEQYF. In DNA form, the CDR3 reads TGCGCCAGCAGCCCAGGACAGGGGGGCTCCTACGAGCAGTACTTC.

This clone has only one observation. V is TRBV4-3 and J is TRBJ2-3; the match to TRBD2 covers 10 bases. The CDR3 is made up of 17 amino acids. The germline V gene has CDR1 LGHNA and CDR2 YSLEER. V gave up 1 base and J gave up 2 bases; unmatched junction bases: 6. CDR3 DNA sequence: TGCGCCAGCAGCCAAGTATTACTAGCGGGAACCACAGATACGCAGTATTTT. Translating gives CASSQVLLAGTTDTQYF.

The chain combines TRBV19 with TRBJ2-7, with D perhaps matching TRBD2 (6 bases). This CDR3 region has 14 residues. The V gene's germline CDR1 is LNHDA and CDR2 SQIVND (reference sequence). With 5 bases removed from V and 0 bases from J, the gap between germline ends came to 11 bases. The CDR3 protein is CASSLVAASYEQYF. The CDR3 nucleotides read TGTGCCAGTAGTTTAGTAGCGGCCTCCTACGAGCAGTACTTC.

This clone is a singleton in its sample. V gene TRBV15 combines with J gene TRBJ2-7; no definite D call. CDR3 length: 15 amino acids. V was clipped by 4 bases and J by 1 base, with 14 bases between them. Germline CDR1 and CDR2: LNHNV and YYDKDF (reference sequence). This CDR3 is CATSTSLDISYEQYF. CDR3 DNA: TGTGCCACCAGCACCTCTTTAGACATTTCCTACGAGCAGTACTTC.

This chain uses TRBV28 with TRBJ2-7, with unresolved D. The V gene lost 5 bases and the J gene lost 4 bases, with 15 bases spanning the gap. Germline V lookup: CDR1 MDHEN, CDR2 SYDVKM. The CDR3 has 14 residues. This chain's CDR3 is CASSPVWVPYEQYF. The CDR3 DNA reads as TGTGCCAGCAGTCCAGTATGGGTACCGTACGAGCAGTACTTC. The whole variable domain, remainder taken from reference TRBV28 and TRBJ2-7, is DVKVTQSSRYLVKRTGEKVFLECVQDMDHENMFWYRQDPGLGLRLIYFSYDVKMKEKGDIPEGYSVSREKKERFSLILESASTNQTSMYLCASSPVWVPYEQYFGPGTRLTVT.

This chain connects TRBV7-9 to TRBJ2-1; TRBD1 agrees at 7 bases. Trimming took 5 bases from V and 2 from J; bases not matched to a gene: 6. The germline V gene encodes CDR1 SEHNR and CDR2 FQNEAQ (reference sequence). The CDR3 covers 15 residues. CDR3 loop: CASSPDRVPYNEQFF. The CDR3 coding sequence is TGTGCCAGCAGCCCTGACAGGGTTCCCTACAATGAGCAGTTCTTC.

In DNA form, the CDR3 reads TGTGCCAGCAGCCCCTCTGTGACTAGCGGGATCCCAGATACGCAGTATTTT. Residues: CASSPSVTSGIPDTQYF. The genes are TRBV7-9 and TRBJ2-3, with 11 bases lining up with TRBD2. Per germline, CDR1 SEHNR and CDR2 FQNEAQ (reference sequence). With 5 bases clipped from V and 4 bases from J, the junction kept 11 bases outside the gene matches. This CDR3 is built from 17 residues.

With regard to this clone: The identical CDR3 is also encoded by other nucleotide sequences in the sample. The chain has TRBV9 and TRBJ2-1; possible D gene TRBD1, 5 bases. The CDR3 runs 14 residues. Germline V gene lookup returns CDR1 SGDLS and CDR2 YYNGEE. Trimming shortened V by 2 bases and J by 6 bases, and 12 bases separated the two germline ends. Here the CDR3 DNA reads TGTGCCAGCAGCGTTGGGCAGGGCCCCAATGAGCAGTTCTTC. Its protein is CASSVGQGPNEQFF. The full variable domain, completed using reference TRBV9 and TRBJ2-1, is DSGVTQTPKHLITATGQRVTLRCSPRSGDLSVYWYQQSLDQGLQFLIQYYNGEERAKGNILERFSAQQFPDLHSELNLSSLELGDSALYFCASSVGQGPNEQFFGPGTRLTVL.

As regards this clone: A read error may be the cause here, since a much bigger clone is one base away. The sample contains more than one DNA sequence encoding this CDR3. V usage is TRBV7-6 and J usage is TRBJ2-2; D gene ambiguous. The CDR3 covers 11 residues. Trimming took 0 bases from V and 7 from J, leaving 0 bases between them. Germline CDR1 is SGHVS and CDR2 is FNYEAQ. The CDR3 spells CASSLAGELFF. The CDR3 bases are TGTGCCAGCAGCTTAGCCGGGGAGCTGTTTTTT.